This TCR beta chain stems from a study of control samples from healthy donors and cancer patients. The V gene's germline CDR1 is MNHEY and CDR2 SVGAGI. V was trimmed by 7 bases and J by 6 bases, leaving 10 bases between them. The CDR3 sequence is 12 residues long. Method: immunoSEQ multiplex PCR; TCRdb's copy keeps in-frame clones and lacks some. The table records fewer than 200,000 clones, roughly 89% of them present only once. What was sequenced was blood. The source is a woman aged 50 to 60 in good health. This chain joins TRBV6-5 and TRBJ1-5, with D uncertain. CDR3 sequence: CASISTGQPQHF. The CDR3 DNA reads TGTGCCAGCATTAGTACGGGTCAGCCCCAGCATTTT.